This TCR beta chain derives from a study of graft-versus-host responses after intestinal transplantation (dated by TCRdb to about 2021). For context, the study as a whole: The transplants that recipients received were multivisceral, liver-intestinal, or isolated intestinal. After intestinal transplantation, graft-versus-host and host-versus-graft alloreactive T cell clones were followed in the graft, circulation and bone marrow using bulk TCR-beta CDR3 sequencing. All recipients received anti-thymocyte globulin induction followed by maintenance tacrolimus and steroids for around three years. To identify alloreactive clones, pre-transplant mixed lymphocyte reaction products were sequenced and compared with unstimulated pre-transplant donor and recipient T cells. Rather than going through the commercial service, samples from a few later patients were sequenced in-house on an Illumina MiSeq and processed with MiXCR. Of the approximately 25 intestinal transplant recipients enrolled in the cohort, one of whom was a retransplant, a few patients without pretransplant specimens were excluded. A peak of at least 4% donor T cells among recipient peripheral blood mononuclear cells was the definition used for donor T cell macrochimerism.

From the germline V gene (reference sequence), CDR1 is SEHNR and CDR2 is FQNEAQ. Including cysteine and phenylalanine, the CDR3 has 13 amino acids. This entry keeps only the CDR3 DNA: 39 bases, framed from base 1. V gives up 3 bases and J gives up 3 bases, and the segment between their germline ends measures 8 bases. Findings and caveats that apply to the study as a whole: The relatively low number and heterogeneity of intestinal transplant patients limited the conclusions. GvH clones were found in recipient bone marrow, and some of the GvH clones appeared earlier in ileal mucosa or blood, which is consistent with an intestinal mucosal origin. Early after transplant, declines in HvG clones were associated with peak levels of circulating GvH clones. In the allografts of patients with donor T cell macrochimerism, GvH to HvG T cell clonal ratios were high.

This specimen's time point label, per the study, means: cells obtained before transplantation from donor or recipient. CD3+CD4+ and CD3+CD8+ populations were FACS-sorted from unstimulated pre-transplant donor and recipient cells taken from spleen or lymph nodes. The protocol used for the library was the immunoSEQ multiplex PCR assay. In most patients, genomic DNA was isolated using the Qiagen DNeasy Blood and Tissue Kit and sent frozen to Adaptive Biotechnologies for TCR sequencing. For most patients, genomic DNA was subjected to high-throughput TCR-beta CDR3 sequencing by Adaptive Biotechnologies. The paper's data handling went like this. Adaptive's ImmunoSEQ software was the source of the TCR sequencing data for 15 to 20 patients, while a few other patients were processed with MiXCR and VDJtools. To correct CD4 versus CD8 sorting errors, any sequence found in both subsets at a frequency ratio below 5:1 was removed. CDR3 nucleotide sequences shared by donor and recipient were removed because the origin of these sequences could not be assigned. Alloreactive clones required at least 2-fold expansion over unstimulated cells and minimum CFSE-low frequency of 0.002% (template counts) or 0.001% (read counts). Mappable clones were those detected in sequenced pre-transplant spleen, lymph node, or MLR CFSE-low populations of the donor or recipient. Cumulative frequency of alloreactive clones was calculated as a percentage of all sequences weighted by copy number. TCRdb limited this immuneACCESS table to in-frame rearrangements with V and J called. A share of clones is missing; checked studies link under half to unresolved V genes, and the rest is unexplained. V and J calls and clone size are copied from that table; D and trimming were computed from the DNA. The sample profile shows about 110,000 clones; 90% to 95% of them were found once. 1.2% of the sample rests with the top ten.

To note about this clone: What antigen it recognizes has not been identified. Base quality data are lacking; no much larger clone is found one base away.

In this chain, TRBV7-9 is recombined with TRBJ2-5; a weak D assignment points to TRBD2 (5 bases agree). The sequencing used unstimulated CD8+ T cells sorted from spleen or lymph node cells, collected before transplant. This receptor was obtained from a human donor who was the organ donor for an intestinal transplant. The DNA sequence reads TGTGCCAGCAGCTTCCCCGGGGAAGAGACCCAGTACTTC. Its protein reads: CASSFPGEETQYF.